Listed below are T cell receptor beta chains from one sample, sequenced in a study of shared clonotypes between healthy human individuals. Measured with immunoSEQ multiplex PCR; TCRdb has only the in-frame clones, and not every one. The sample yields 550,000 to 700,000 clones, around four fifths seen once. Sequencing input: memory CD4+ T cells sorted from blood. These receptors came from a woman aged 25 to 39 in good health. CDR3s include the opening cysteine and the closing phenylalanine or tryptophan. The D gene is left open where the match is weak. A row's size may be missing; if present it is once, few, many or a size class.

D: TRBD2; J: TRBJ2-7; V: TRBV25-1; size: .; CDR3: CASSEPAGGVYEQYF; DNA: TGTGCCAGCAGTGAACCAGCGGGAGGTGTCTACGAGCAGTACTTC
D: .; J: TRBJ2-5; V: TRBV18; size: .; CDR3: CASSSGLAYQETQYF; DNA: TGTGCCAGCTCCTCAGGACTGGCGTACCAAGAGACCCAGTACTTC
D: .; J: TRBJ1-2; V: TRBV10-3; size: .; CDR3: CAISDSTTVTYGYTF; DNA: TGTGCCATCAGTGACTCTACGACAGTCACCTATGGCTACACCTTC
D: TRBD2; J: TRBJ2-5; V: TRBV5-1; size: .; CDR3: CASSLTSVKETQYF; DNA: TGCGCCAGCAGCTTGACTAGCGTAAAAGAGACCCAGTACTTC
D: TRBD1; J: TRBJ1-2; V: TRBV18; size: .; CDR3: CASSPETGAGYGYAF; DNA: TGTGCCAGCTCACCAGAGACAGGGGCCGGCTATGGCTACGCCTTC
D: .; J: TRBJ1-1; V: TRBV28; size: .; CDR3: CASSFVPGDTEAFF; DNA: TGTGCCAGCAGTTTTGTTCCGGGGGACACTGAAGCTTTCTTT
D: .; J: TRBJ2-1; V: TRBV7-2; size: few; CDR3: CASTGPNYNEQFF; DNA: TGTGCCAGCACCGGACCTAACTACAATGAGCAGTTCTTC
D: TRBD1; J: TRBJ1-1; V: TRBV7-3; size: .; CDR3: CASSSQGGTEAFF; DNA: TGTGCCAGCTCTAGTCAGGGGGGCACTGAAGCTTTCTTT
D: .; J: TRBJ2-1; V: TRBV21-1; size: .; CDR3: CARNARQGCRNEQFF; DNA: TGTGCCAGAAACGCGCGACAGGGATGTAGGAATGAGCAGTTCTTC
D: TRBD1; J: TRBJ1-1; V: TRBV6-4; size: few; CDR3: CASSPGTENTEAFF; DNA: TGTGCCAGCAGCCCGGGGACAGAGAACACTGAAGCTTTCTTT
D: TRBD1; J: TRBJ1-2; V: TRBV5-5; size: .; CDR3: CASSPGTGGYGYTF; DNA: TGTGCCAGCAGCCCCGGGACAGGGGGCTATGGCTACACCTTC
D: .; J: TRBJ1-2; V: TRBV20-1; size: .; CDR3: CSASAGWGYTF; DNA: TGCAGTGCTAGCGCGGGTTGGGGCTACACCTTC
D: .; J: TRBJ2-7; V: TRBV28; size: .; CDR3: CASSWGGGRGSYEQYF; DNA: TGTGCCAGCAGTTGGGGGGGCGGGAGAGGGTCCTACGAGCAGTACTTC
D: .; J: TRBJ1-1; V: TRBV6-4; size: .; CDR3: CASSYSRSGSEAFF; DNA: TGTGCCAGCAGTTACTCGCGGTCAGGGTCTGAAGCTTTCTTT
D: .; J: TRBJ2-2; V: TRBV19; size: .; CDR3: CASTASGGVTGELFF; DNA: TGTGCCAGTACTGCCTCTGGAGGGGTCACCGGGGAGCTGTTTTTT
D: .; J: TRBJ1-2; V: TRBV27; size: .; CDR3: CASSWGARSSNYGYTF; DNA: TGTGCCAGCAGTTGGGGGGCCAGGAGCTCTAACTATGGCTACACCTTC
D: .; J: TRBJ1-3; V: TRBV7-9; size: .; CDR3: CASSFLGTEGNTIYF; DNA: TGTGCCAGCAGCTTCCTCGGGACCGAAGGCAACACCATATATTTT
D: .; J: TRBJ1-3; V: TRBV5-1; size: .; CDR3: CASSWGGEGNTIYF; DNA: TGCGCCAGCAGCTGGGGCGGGGAAGGAAACACCATATATTTT
D: .; J: TRBJ2-1; V: TRBV5-5; size: .; CDR3: CASSSNNEQFF; DNA: TGTGCCAGCAGCTCAAACAATGAGCAGTTCTTC
D: .; J: TRBJ1-1; V: TRBV2; size: once; CDR3: CASTGDSGTEAFF; DNA: TGTGCCAGCACAGGGGACTCGGGCACTGAAGCTTTCTTT
D: .; J: TRBJ2-1; V: TRBV11-2; size: .; CDR3: CASTLTNYNEQFF; DNA: TGTGCCAGCACCCTTACAAACTACAATGAGCAGTTCTTC
D: .; J: TRBJ2-6; V: TRBV5-1; size: .; CDR3: CASSESSGANVLTF; DNA: TGCGCCAGCTCAGAGAGCTCTGGGGCCAACGTCCTGACTTTC
D: .; J: TRBJ2-2; V: TRBV6-5; size: .; CDR3: CASSYSRQNTGELFF; DNA: TGTGCCAGCAGTTACTCGAGACAGAACACCGGGGAGCTGTTTTTT
D: TRBD2; J: TRBJ2-1; V: TRBV5-5; size: .; CDR3: CASSGWTSVEQFF; DNA: TGTGCCAGCAGCGGATGGACTAGCGTTGAGCAGTTCTTC
D: TRBD1; J: TRBJ1-5; V: TRBV19; size: once; CDR3: CASKVTGESQPQHF; DNA: TGTGCCAGTAAGGTTACAGGGGAATCTCAGCCCCAGCATTTT
D: TRBD1; J: TRBJ1-5; V: TRBV5-1; size: .; CDR3: CASSLGTARNQPQHF; DNA: TGCGCCAGCAGCCTCGGGACAGCAAGAAATCAGCCCCAGCATTTT
D: TRBD1; J: TRBJ1-2; V: TRBV10-3; size: medium-sized; CDR3: CAIGWGQGDNYGYTF; DNA: TGTGCTATCGGGTGGGGACAGGGCGATAACTATGGCTACACCTTC
D: .; J: TRBJ1-2; V: TRBV28; size: few; CDR3: CASSLNYGYTF; DNA: TGTGCCAGCAGCCTGAACTATGGCTACACCTTC
D: .; J: TRBJ2-3; V: TRBV7-9; size: .; CDR3: CASSLGRQGREKDTQYF; DNA: TGTGCCAGCAGCTTAGGGAGACAGGGACGGGAGAAAGATACGCAGTATTTT
D: .; J: TRBJ2-7; V: TRBV15; size: .; CDR3: CATSRGGGQHYEQYF; DNA: TGTGCCACCAGCAGAGGGGGGGGACAGCACTACGAGCAGTACTTC
D: TRBD2; J: TRBJ2-2; V: TRBV4-1; size: .; CDR3: CASSQRPPGRDTGELFF; DNA: TGCGCCAGCAGCCAACGTCCCCCGGGGAGGGACACCGGGGAGCTGTTTTTT
D: .; J: TRBJ1-3; V: TRBV30; size: .; CDR3: CAWSPVVAGNTIYF; DNA: TGTGCCTGGAGTCCAGTCGTGGCAGGAAACACCATATATTTT
D: .; J: TRBJ2-1; V: TRBV19; size: .; CDR3: CASSTGRQTEQFF; DNA: TGTGCCAGTAGTACCGGACGTCAGACTGAGCAGTTCTTC
D: .; J: TRBJ2-5; V: TRBV4-1; size: .; CDR3: CASGMWGSETQYF; DNA: TGCGCCAGCGGGATGTGGGGGTCAGAGACCCAGTACTTC
D: .; J: TRBJ2-3; V: TRBV7-7; size: .; CDR3: CASSPIRGTTQYF; DNA: TGTGCCAGCAGCCCCATCCGAGGGACAACGCAGTATTTT
D: .; J: TRBJ2-2; V: TRBV18; size: .; CDR3: CASSGNLRSTGELFF; DNA: TGTGCCAGCTCGGGGAATCTGAGGAGCACCGGGGAGCTGTTTTTT
D: .; J: TRBJ2-3; V: TRBV6-6; size: .; CDR3: CASSYPGRTSTDTQYF; DNA: TGTGCCAGCAGTTATCCTGGGCGGACTAGCACAGATACGCAGTATTTT
D: .; J: TRBJ2-3; V: TRBV5-1; size: .; CDR3: CASSLGLTNTDTQYF; DNA: TGCGCCAGCAGCTTGGGACTAACGAACACAGATACGCAGTATTTT
D: .; J: TRBJ1-2; V: TRBV5-6; size: .; CDR3: CASSLGQEGYGYTF; DNA: TGTGCCAGCAGCTTAGGGCAGGAAGGCTATGGCTACACCTTC
D: TRBD1; J: TRBJ1-1; V: TRBV27; size: .; CDR3: CASSRDSVMNTEAFF; DNA: TGTGCCAGCAGCCGGGACAGCGTCATGAACACTGAAGCTTTCTTT
D: TRBD1; J: TRBJ1-5; V: TRBV19; size: .; CDR3: CASTTGQGRNQPQHF; DNA: TGTGCCAGTACTACTGGACAGGGGCGGAATCAGCCCCAGCATTTT
D: TRBD2; J: TRBJ2-1; V: TRBV7-9; size: .; CDR3: CASSLGTSGGFEQFF; DNA: TGTGCCAGCAGCCTTGGGACTAGCGGCGGGTTTGAGCAGTTCTTC
D: .; J: TRBJ2-7; V: TRBV10-2; size: few; CDR3: CASSESGYHEQYF; DNA: TGCGCCAGCAGTGAGTCGGGGTACCACGAGCAGTACTTC
D: .; J: TRBJ2-1; V: TRBV14; size: .; CDR3: CASSQVNGLTYNEQFF; DNA: TGTGCCAGCAGCCAAGTCAACGGATTAACCTACAATGAGCAGTTCTTC
D: .; J: TRBJ2-1; V: TRBV5-1; size: .; CDR3: CASSLRKMGDEQFF; DNA: TGCGCCAGCAGCTTACGAAAAATGGGGGATGAGCAGTTCTTC